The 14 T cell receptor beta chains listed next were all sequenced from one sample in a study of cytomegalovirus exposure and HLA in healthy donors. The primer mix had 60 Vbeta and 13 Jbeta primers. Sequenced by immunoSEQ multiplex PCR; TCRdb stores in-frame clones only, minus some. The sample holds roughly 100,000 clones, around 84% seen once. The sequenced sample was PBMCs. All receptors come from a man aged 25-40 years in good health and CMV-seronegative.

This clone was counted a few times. CDR3 residues: CASSMVLRQPQHF. Here the CDR3 DNA reads TGTGCCAGTAGTATGGTGCTCAGGCAGCCCCAGCATTTT. The chain employs TRBV19 and TRBJ1-5; D gene uncertain. The germline CDR1 and CDR2 sequences are LNHDA and SQIVND (reference sequence). Trimming removed 3 bases from V and 7 bases from J, with 10 bases in between. The CDR3 extends over 13 amino acids.

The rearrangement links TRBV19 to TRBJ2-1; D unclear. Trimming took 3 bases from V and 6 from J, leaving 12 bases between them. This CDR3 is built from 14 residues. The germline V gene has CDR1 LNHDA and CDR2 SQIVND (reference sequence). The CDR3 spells CASSIGPQVNEQFF. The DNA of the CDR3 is TGTGCCAGTAGTATTGGCCCTCAGGTCAATGAGCAGTTCTTC.

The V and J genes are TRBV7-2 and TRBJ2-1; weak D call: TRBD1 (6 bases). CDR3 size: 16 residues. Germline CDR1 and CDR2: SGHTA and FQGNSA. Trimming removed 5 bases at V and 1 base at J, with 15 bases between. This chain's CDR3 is CASSTTTGLSYNEQFF. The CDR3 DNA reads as TGTGCCAGCAGCACGACTACAGGGCTTTCCTACAATGAGCAGTTCTTC.

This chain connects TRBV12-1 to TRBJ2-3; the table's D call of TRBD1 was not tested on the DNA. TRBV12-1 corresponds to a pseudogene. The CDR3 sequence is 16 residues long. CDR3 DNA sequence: TGTGCCAGCAGCTTTGCGGCCTCCCTCTTCACAGATACGCAGTATTTT. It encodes CASSFAASLFTDTQYF.

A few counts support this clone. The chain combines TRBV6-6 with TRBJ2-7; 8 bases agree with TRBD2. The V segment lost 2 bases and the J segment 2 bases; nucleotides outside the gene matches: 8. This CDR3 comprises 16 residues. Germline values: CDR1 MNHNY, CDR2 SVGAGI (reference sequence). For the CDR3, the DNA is TGTGCCAGCAGTTACCCTCCGGCGGGGGGTACCTACGAGCAGTACTTC. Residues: CASSYPPAGGTYEQYF.

The CDR3 bases are TGCGCCAGCACCGGGCTGTGGAGACAGGGGTCCAATGGCTACACCTTC. It is translated as CASTGLWRQGSNGYTF. This chain joins TRBV10-2 and TRBJ1-2; the match to TRBD1 covers 8 bases. The V gene's germline CDR1 is WSHSY and CDR2 SAAADI. Losses at the gene ends were 7 bases for V and 6 bases for J; bases not matched to a gene: 16. The CDR3 consists of 16 residues.

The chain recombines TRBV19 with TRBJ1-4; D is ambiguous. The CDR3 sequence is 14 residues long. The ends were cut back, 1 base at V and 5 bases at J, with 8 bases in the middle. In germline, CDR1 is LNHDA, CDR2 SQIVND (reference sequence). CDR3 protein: CASSIGRLNEKLFF. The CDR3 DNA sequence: TGTGCCAGTAGTATAGGTAGATTGAATGAAAAACTGTTTTTT. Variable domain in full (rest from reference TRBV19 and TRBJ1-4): DGGITQSPKYLFRKEGQNVTLSCEQNLNHDAMYWYRQDPGQGLRLIYYSQIVNDFQKGDIAEGYSVSREKKESFPLTVTSAQKNPTAFYLCASSIGRLNEKLFFGSGTQLSVL.

The CDR3, as DNA: TGTGCCAGCAGCCAAACCCTACAGGGGGCCGTGGTGTACACTGAAGCTTTCTTT. It translates to CASSQTLQGAVVYTEAFF. The J gene is TRBJ1-1, the V gene TRBV5-5, with 9 bases that match TRBD1. From germline, CDR1 is SGHKS and CDR2 YYEKEE (reference sequence). The ends lost 4 bases at V and 3 bases at J; junction bases unmatched: 16. CDR3 length: 18 amino acids.

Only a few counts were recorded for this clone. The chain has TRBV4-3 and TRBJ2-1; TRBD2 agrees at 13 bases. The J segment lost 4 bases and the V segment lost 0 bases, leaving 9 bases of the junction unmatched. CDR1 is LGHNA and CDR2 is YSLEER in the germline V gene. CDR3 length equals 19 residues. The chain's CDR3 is CASSQEGKGLAGIYNEQFF. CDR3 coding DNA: TGCGCCAGCAGCCAAGAAGGAAAGGGACTAGCGGGGATATACAATGAGCAGTTCTTC.

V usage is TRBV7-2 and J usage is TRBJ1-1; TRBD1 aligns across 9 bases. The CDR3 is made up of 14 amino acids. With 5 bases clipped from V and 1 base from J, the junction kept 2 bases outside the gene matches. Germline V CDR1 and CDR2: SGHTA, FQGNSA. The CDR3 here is CASSPDRGNTEAFF. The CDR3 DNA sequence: TGTGCCAGCAGCCCGGACAGGGGGAACACTGAAGCTTTCTTT. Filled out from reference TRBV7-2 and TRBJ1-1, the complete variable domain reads GAGVSQSPSNKVTEKGKDVELRCDPISGHTALYWYRQSLGQGLEFLIYFQGNSAPDKSGLPSDRFSAERTGGSVSTLTIQRTQQEDSAVYLCASSPDRGNTEAFFGQGTRLTVV.

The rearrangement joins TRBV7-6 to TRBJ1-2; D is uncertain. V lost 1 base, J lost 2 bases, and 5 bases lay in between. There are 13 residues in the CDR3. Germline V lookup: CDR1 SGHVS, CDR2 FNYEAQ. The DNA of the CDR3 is TGTGCCAGCAGCTTAGAACTAAACTATGGCTACACCTTC. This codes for CASSLELNYGYTF.

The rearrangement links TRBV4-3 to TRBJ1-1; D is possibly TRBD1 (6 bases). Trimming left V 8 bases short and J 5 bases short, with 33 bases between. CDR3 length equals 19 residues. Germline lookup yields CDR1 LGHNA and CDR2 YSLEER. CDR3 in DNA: TGCGCCAGCCGCCGCTCATATGGGGCAGGGTTAGAGAGGGGGACTGAAGCTTTCTTT. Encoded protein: CASRRSYGAGLERGTEAFF.

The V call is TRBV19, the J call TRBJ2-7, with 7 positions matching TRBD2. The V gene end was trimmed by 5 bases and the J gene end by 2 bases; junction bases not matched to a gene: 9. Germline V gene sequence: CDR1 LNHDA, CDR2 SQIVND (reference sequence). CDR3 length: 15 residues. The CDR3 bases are TGTGCCAGTAGTTATGAGGTGGCGGGAGCCTACGAGCAGTACTTC. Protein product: CASSYEVAGAYEQYF.

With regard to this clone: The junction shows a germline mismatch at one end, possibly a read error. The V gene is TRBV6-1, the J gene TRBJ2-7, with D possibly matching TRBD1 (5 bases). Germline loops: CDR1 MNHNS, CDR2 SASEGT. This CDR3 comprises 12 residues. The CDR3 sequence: CASSEERGRVVF. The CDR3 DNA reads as TGTGCCAGCAGTGAAGAAAGGGGCCGGGTGGTCTTC.